This TCR beta chain came from a study of long-term antiretroviral therapy in people with HIV. Points from the study as a whole: Clones that expanded before ART (that is, prior to treatment) dominated the repertoire at all time points.

No fewer than two post-ART and no fewer than one pre-ART PBMC samples existed for each donor. Samples were assayed with immunoSEQ v3.0 at survey level. Sequencing used immunoSEQ multiplex PCR; TCRdb keeps in-frame clones, though not all of them. Of 15,000 to 20,000 clones listed, around 80% are singletons. The table lists this clone with a count of one. Its cognate antigen is unknown. Germline V gives CDR1 SGHDT, CDR2 YYEEEE. The CDR3 has 13 residues. The ends were cut back, 0 bases at V and 7 bases at J, with 7 bases in the middle. This sequence was found in a man between 50 and 59 years old with HIV. Specimen: unsorted PBMCs, collected 0.3 years before starting antiretroviral therapy. The chain links TRBV5-6 to TRBJ1-4, with D perhaps matching TRBD1 (5 bases). The CDR3, as DNA: TGTGCCAGCAGCTTGGGGGGACGTGAAAAACTGTTTTTT. Translation: CASSLGGREKLFF.